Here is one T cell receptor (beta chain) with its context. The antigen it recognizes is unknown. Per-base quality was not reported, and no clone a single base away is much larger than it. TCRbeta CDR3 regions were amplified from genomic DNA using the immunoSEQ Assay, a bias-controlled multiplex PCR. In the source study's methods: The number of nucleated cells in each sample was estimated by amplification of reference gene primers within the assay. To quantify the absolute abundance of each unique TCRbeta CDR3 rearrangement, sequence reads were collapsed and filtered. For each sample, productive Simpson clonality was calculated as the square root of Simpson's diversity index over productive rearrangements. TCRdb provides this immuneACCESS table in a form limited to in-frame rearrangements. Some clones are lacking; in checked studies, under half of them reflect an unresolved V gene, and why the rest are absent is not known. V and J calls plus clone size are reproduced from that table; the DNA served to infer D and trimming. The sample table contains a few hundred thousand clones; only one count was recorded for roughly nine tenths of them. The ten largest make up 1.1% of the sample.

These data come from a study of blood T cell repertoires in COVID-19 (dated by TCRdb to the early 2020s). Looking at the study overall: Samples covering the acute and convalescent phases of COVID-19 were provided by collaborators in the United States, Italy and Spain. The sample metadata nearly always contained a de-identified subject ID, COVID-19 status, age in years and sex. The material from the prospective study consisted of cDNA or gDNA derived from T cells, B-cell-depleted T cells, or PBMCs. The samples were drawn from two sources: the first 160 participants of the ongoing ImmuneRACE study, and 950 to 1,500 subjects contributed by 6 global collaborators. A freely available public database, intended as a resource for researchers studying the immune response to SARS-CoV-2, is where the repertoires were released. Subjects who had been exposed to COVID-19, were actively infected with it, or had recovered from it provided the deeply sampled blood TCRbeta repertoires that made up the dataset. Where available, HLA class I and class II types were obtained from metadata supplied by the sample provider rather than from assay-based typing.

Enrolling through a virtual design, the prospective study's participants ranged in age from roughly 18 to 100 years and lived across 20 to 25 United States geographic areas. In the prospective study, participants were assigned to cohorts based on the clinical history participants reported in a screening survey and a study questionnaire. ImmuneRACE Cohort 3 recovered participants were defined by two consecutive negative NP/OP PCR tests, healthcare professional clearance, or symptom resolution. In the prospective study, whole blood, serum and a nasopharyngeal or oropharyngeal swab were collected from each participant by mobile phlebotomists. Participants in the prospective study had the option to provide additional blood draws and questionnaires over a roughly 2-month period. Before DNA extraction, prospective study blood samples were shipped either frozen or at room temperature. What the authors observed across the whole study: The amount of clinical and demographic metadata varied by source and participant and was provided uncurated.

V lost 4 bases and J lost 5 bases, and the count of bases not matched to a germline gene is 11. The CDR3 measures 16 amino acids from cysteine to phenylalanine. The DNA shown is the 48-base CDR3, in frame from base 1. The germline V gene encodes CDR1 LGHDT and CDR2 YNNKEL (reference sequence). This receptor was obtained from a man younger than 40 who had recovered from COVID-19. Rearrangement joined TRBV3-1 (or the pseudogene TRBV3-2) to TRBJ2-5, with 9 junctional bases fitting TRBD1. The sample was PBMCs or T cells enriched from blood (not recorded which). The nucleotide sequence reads TGTGCCAGCAGCCCAGCAGGGACAGGGTCCAGGGAGACCCAGTACTTC. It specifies CASSPAGTGSRETQYF.